This TCR beta chain was recovered during a study of T cell repertoires in cytomegalovirus infection. Study-wide context: CMV infection together with matching HLA type was indicated by public TCR beta signatures.

Study outcomes and limitations: CMV-specific HLA-C-restricted TCR beta clonotypes dominated the ex vivo response.

A remark on this clonotype: The antigen is unknown.

The CDR3 covers 14 residues. V was trimmed by 2 bases and J by 2 bases, leaving 10 bases between them. Germline V gene data show CDR1 as SGHRS and CDR2 as YFSETQ. One entry per CDR3 protein results from TCRdb running MiXCR on the reads. This sample has hundreds of thousands of distinct CDR3 sequences; about two fifths occur once, and the top ten carry around 45%. This receptor was obtained from a human donor in good health (CMV status not recorded). Some clones in this sample may be carry-over from other donors' samples. The sequencing here drew on cultured PBMCs, taken from culture after CMV antigen stimulation. The chain employs TRBV5-1 and TRBJ1-1; unclear D gene. The CDR3 here is CASSFVNSNTEAFF. The CDR3 nucleotides read TGCGCCAGCAGCTTCGTTAACAGCAACACTGAAGCTTTCTTT.